Listed below are T cell receptor beta chains from one sample, sequenced in a study of OX40 agonist ivuxolimab in advanced cancers. Profiling relied on immunoSEQ multiplex PCR, and the TCRdb table lists in-frame clones only, not all of them. The repertoire has about 62,000 clones, around 84% of them found once; the top ten carry about 4.2%. Source: CD4+ or CD8+ T cells sorted from blood, taken in a trial of the OX40 agonist ivuxolimab. The receptor source for this set is an adult with an advanced solid tumor such as melanoma, head and neck, liver or kidney cancer. The CDR3 runs from the conserved cysteine through the conserved F or W. The order of the fields is J gene, V gene, CDR3 length, CDR3 protein.

>TRBJ1-1|TRBV4-2|15
CASSQDAGQGTEAFF
>TRBJ2-5|TRBV4-1|16
CASSLRGLAEGETQYF
>TRBJ2-5|TRBV7-7|14
CASSSQGARETQYF
>TRBJ1-1|TRBV6-5|11
CASSSGTEAFF
>TRBJ1-6|TRBV6-6|14
CASSGQALGSPLHF
>TRBJ1-6|TRBV9|14
CASSKVGINSPLHF
>TRBJ2-6|TRBV2|18
CASSSTSGGAHGANVLTF
>TRBJ2-1|TRBV4-1|16
CASSQRTSGGYNEQFF
>TRBJ1-1|TRBV5-1|14
CASSSGVLGAEAFF
>TRBJ2-1|TRBV2|14
CASSPGWVDNEQFF
>TRBJ1-2|TRBV28|15
CASSKTAQRYDGYTF
>TRBJ2-5|TRBV29-1|12
CSAEGGGETQYF
>TRBJ1-2|TRBV5-8|16
CASSLVPGQTIGGYTF
>TRBJ2-1|TRBV19|19
CASSMTETSGPSSYNEQFF
>TRBJ2-7|TRBV5-4|14
CASNTNGRFHEQYF
>TRBJ2-5|TRBV7-3|15
CASSLTPGVQETQYF
>TRBJ1-1|TRBV5-5|17
CASSSRGSYFMNTEAFF
>TRBJ2-1|TRBV10-1|13
CASSRRGEGEQFF
>TRBJ2-6|TRBV5-5|16
CASSLTVSSGANVLTF
>TRBJ2-3|TRBV19|14
CASSTAGVSDTQYF
>TRBJ1-1|TRBV7-2|14
CASSLSAMNTEAFF
>TRBJ2-3|TRBV19|15
CASRNPGTSGDTQYF
>TRBJ2-3|TRBV5-4|12
CASSFSTDTQYF
>TRBJ1-1|TRBV29-1|9
CSDDNGAFF
>TRBJ2-7|TRBV5-4|14
CASSLGLQGSEQYF
>TRBJ2-2|TRBV10-3|16
CAISDWGGDSTGELFF
>TRBJ2-5|TRBV29-1|15
CSAPARQGAQETQYF
>TRBJ2-7|TRBV9|14
CASSATSGTYEQYF
>TRBJ2-2|TRBV28|12
CASSLKPGELFF
>TRBJ2-3|TRBV19|15
CASSMEGGATDTQYF
>TRBJ2-3|TRBV5-4|16
CASSLGSRVSTDTQYF
>TRBJ2-2|TRBV19|17
CASSVLAGAMNTGELFF
>TRBJ2-7|TRBV5-1|18
CASSLNFRVGQGQNEQYF
>TRBJ1-6|TRBV13|17
CASSSTVDRGNNSPLHF
>TRBJ1-3|TRBV25-1|14
CASSSANSGNTIYF
>TRBJ2-5|TRBV7-2|13
CASSSLHTETQYF
>TRBJ2-3|TRBV7-2|15
CASSSSGLSTDTQYF
>TRBJ2-5|TRBV9|13
CASSPGSLETQYF
>TRBJ2-1|TRBV29-1|13
CSLSAGSYNEQFF
>TRBJ2-7|TRBV19|15
CASSRGGGGSYEQYF